The source of this T cell receptor (beta chain) is a study of shared clonotypes between healthy human individuals. The method was immunoSEQ multiplex PCR; TCRdb's version includes in-frame clones alone and lacks a portion of them. The sample holds approximately 740,000 clones, roughly 92% seen once. Notes on the study in general: It was observed that around 5% of naive CD4 clonotypes were shared across several donors. Clonotypes shared by all four sorted-subset donors had higher generation probabilities than non-shared clonotypes.

CD8 cells classed as naive were CD45RO-negative and positively selected for CCR7, excluding terminally differentiated effector memory CD45RA+ cells. For this clone: Its antigen is still unknown.

The specimen sequenced was naive CD8+ T cells sorted from blood. The clonotype comes from a man younger than 40 in good health.

This CDR3 is CASSLGQGTEAFF. CDR3 coding DNA: TGTGCCAGCAGCTTAGGACAGGGAACTGAAGCTTTCTTT. J is TRBJ1-1 and V is TRBV7-6; TRBD1 aligns across 7 bases. Germline CDR1 and CDR2: SGHVS and FNYEAQ. Trimming took 1 base from V and 5 from J; bases not matched to a gene: 1. The CDR3 runs to 13 residues.